This TCR beta chain was identified during a study of cytomegalovirus exposure and HLA in healthy donors. Trimming took off 5 bases at V and 9 bases at J, with 16 bases between the two ends. Per germline, CDR1 MNHEY and CDR2 SVGAGI. The CDR3 runs 13 residues. The study ran its PCR with 60 Vbeta and 13 Jbeta primers. Libraries were prepared by immunoSEQ multiplex PCR; TCRdb keeps only in-frame clonotypes and omits some of them. The sample shows 150,000 or so clones, 75% to 85% of them seen only once. Findings and caveats of the study: A link between a missense DCLRE1C variant and TCR beta V- and J-gene trimming emerged from a later analysis. In a later analysis, DRB1 alleles had the most associated TCRs; HLA-C alleles the fewest. Likely technical artifact: a cluster of highly shared sequence variants. In a later analysis, compared with equally common non-associated chains, HLA-associated beta chains were more expanded.

On this clone: Its antigen remains unidentified.

The V gene is TRBV6-5, the J gene TRBJ1-1; possibly TRBD1 for D (6 bases). Sequenced input: PBMCs. This TCR derives from a woman aged 35 to 49 in good health and CMV-seropositive. The CDR3 reads CASSPPGQRKAFF. DNA of the CDR3: TGTGCCAGCAGTCCCCCTGGACAGCGGAAAGCTTTCTTT.